The clone carrying this T cell receptor beta chain was seen many times. Its antigen is not identified. These data are taken from a study of T-cell memory formation after mild COVID-19. Study information: Largely, TCR clusters stayed within a single donor. Points from the study as a whole: Clones contracting over day 15 to 85 were CD4/CD8 balanced, with later expanders leaning CD4+. Clones which contracted sat mainly in CM and EM if CD4+, and in EMRA if CD8+. Second-wave clones reaching peak frequency on day 37 lacked confirmed SARS-CoV-2 specificity.

From the 5' RACE reads, TCRdb called clonotypes with MiXCR, one entry per CDR3 protein. This table has about 610,000 distinct CDR3 sequences, roughly a sixth appearing once. Germline CDR1 and CDR2: GTSNPN and SVGIG (reference sequence). V was pared by 3 bases and J by 4 bases, with 6 bases between. This CDR3 is 12 amino acids long. The source material was PBMCs or a T cell subset sorted from them (not recorded which). The TCR originated in an adult woman who had mild COVID-19 (a few samples of this study predate the infection). Cell type and time point are not known. V usage is TRBV30 and J usage is TRBJ2-2; unclear D gene. The DNA of the CDR3 is TGTGCCTGGAGATACCTCACCGGGGAGCTGTTTTTT. Amino acid sequence: CAWRYLTGELFF. The full variable domain, in which reference TRBV30 and TRBJ2-2 provide the parts outside the CDR3, is SQTIHQWPATLVQPVGSPLSLECTVEGTSNPNLYWYRQAAGRGLQLLFYSVGIGQISSEVPQNLSASRPQDRQFILSSKKLLLSDSGFYLCAWRYLTGELFFGEGSRLTVL.